These 23 T cell receptor beta chains share one sample of origin, sequenced in a study of blood T cell repertoires in COVID-19. Assay: immunoSEQ multiplex PCR; the TCRdb copy retains only in-frame clones and omits some. The top ten hold 5% to 6.5% of the sample, which has roughly 120,000 clones, around 85% seen once. The source material was peripheral blood. Receptors originate from a woman aged 55-69 years with COVID-19, enrolled during active disease.

The chain links TRBV10-2 to TRBJ2-3; TRBD2 matches at 8 bases. The CDR3 runs to 17 residues. V lost 7 bases to trimming and J lost 4 bases; unmatched junction nucleotides: 16. Germline V gives CDR1 WSHSY, CDR2 SAAADI. The CDR3 DNA follows: TGCGCCAGCACCAGTTTTGCTTTGTTAGCGGGGTCAGATACGCAGTATTTT. It specifies CASTSFALLAGSDTQYF.

This clone appeared a single time. The chain joins TRBV23-1 to TRBJ1-6; perhaps TRBD1 as D (6 bases). TRBV23-1 is reported as an ORF; its role is uncertain. The V gene lost 6 bases and the J gene lost 0 bases, with 21 bases spanning the gap. The CDR3 is 19 residues long. The CDR3, as DNA: TGCGCCAGCAGCTACCCCGGGACACCGAACGGCTCCTATAATTCACCCCTCCACTTT. Protein product: CASSYPGTPNGSYNSPLHF.

The chain joins TRBV6-5 to TRBJ2-5, with TRBD1 identical over 9 bases. This CDR3 region has 14 residues. The V gene's germline CDR1 is MNHEY and CDR2 SVGAGI. Trimming cost V 5 bases and J 5 bases; bases outside gene matches: 6. DNA of the CDR3: TGTGCCAGCAGTCCACAGGGGGCCGCGGAGACCCAGTACTTC. Its translation: CASSPQGAAETQYF.

This chain connects TRBV18 to TRBJ2-5; possible D gene TRBD1, 7 bases. The ends were cut back, 6 bases at V and 2 bases at J, with 16 bases in the middle. Per germline, CDR1 KGHSH and CDR2 LQKENI. The CDR3 runs to 15 residues. CDR3 bases: TGTGCCAGCTCCCTTGGAGGGACAGAACAAGAGACCCAGTACTTC. Translation gives CASSLGGTEQETQYF.

The chain combines TRBV6-7 with TRBJ1-5; a possible D gene is TRBD1 (5 bases). TRBV6-7 is given ORF status, its function remaining uncertain. V was cut by 1 base and J by 3 bases, with 13 bases left in between. CDR3 length: 16 amino acids. The CDR3 DNA is TGTGCCAGCAGTTACTGTTTCCGGGGGGTCAATCAGCCCCAGCATTTT. Translation: CASSYCFRGVNQPQHF.

The chain is built from TRBV3-1 (or the pseudogene TRBV3-2) and TRBJ1-6, with D maybe TRBD1 (5 bases). Germline CDR1 reads LGHDT; CDR2 reads YNNKEL (reference sequence). Between the trimmed V and J ends, which lost 1 base and 8 bases, there was a span of 18 bases. The CDR3 is 17 amino acids. The CDR3 DNA reads TGTGCCAGCAGCCAAGGATTCTCGGGAGGAGGGGATTCACCCCTCCACTTT. Encoded protein: CASSQGFSGGGDSPLHF.

The chain carries TRBV27 and TRBJ2-7, with 12 positions matching TRBD1. The CDR3 has 15 residues. CDR1 is MNHEY, CDR2 SMNVEV, per germline (reference sequence). Trimming took 6 bases from V and 2 from J; bases not matched to a gene: 5. CDR3 in amino acids: CASSPGQGAPYEQYF. CDR3 coding DNA: TGTGCCAGCAGCCCGGGACAGGGGGCTCCCTACGAGCAGTACTTC.

This chain links TRBV5-8 with TRBJ2-5; D is possibly TRBD2 (5 bases). Germline CDR1 is SGHTS and CDR2 is YDEGEE. Trimming left V 0 bases short and J 5 bases short, with 14 bases between. CDR3 length: 15 amino acids. CDR3 coding DNA: TGTGCCAGCAGCTTGGGGACTCTGGATGTGGAGACCCAGTACTTC. This translates into CASSLGTLDVETQYF.

This chain connects TRBV28 to TRBJ2-3; 9 bases line up with TRBD2. Germline assignment: CDR1 MDHEN and CDR2 SYDVKM. The CDR3 spans 16 residues. V lost 6 bases and J lost 4; bases outside the gene matches: 11. The CDR3 DNA reads as TGTGCCAGCAGACGCCTAGCGGGGATAATCCCAGATACGCAGTATTTT. Protein: CASRRLAGIIPDTQYF. The whole variable domain, filled in from reference TRBV28 and TRBJ2-3, reads DVKVTQSSRYLVKRTGEKVFLECVQDMDHENMFWYRQDPGLGLRLIYFSYDVKMKEKGDIPEGYSVSREKKERFSLILESASTNQTSMYLCASRRLAGIIPDTQYFGPGTRLTVL.

This clone was counted once. Here the CDR3 reads CATQRGGVGEQYF. Written as DNA, the CDR3 is TGTGCCACTCAGCGGGGGGGCGTGGGCGAGCAGTACTTC. The chain recombines TRBV6-5 with TRBJ2-7; TRBD2 agrees at 10 bases. Germline lookup yields CDR1 MNHEY and CDR2 SVGAGI. V lost 10 bases and J lost 6; bases outside the gene matches: 9. The CDR3 length is 13 residues.

The gene calls are TRBV27 and TRBJ2-5; 13 positions match TRBD2. Germline CDR1 and CDR2: MNHEY and SMNVEV (reference sequence). The CDR3 is 14 amino acids. V lost 5 bases and J lost 6; bases outside the gene matches: 3. DNA for the CDR3: TGTGCCAGCAGTCCGGGACTAGCGGGAAAGACCCAGTACTTC. Translation: CASSPGLAGKTQYF.

This sequence joins TRBV19 and TRBJ2-7, with D possibly being TRBD2 (6 bases). CDR3 length: 14 residues. Between the trimmed V and J ends, which lost 3 bases and 3 bases, there was a span of 12 bases. Germline loops: CDR1 LNHDA, CDR2 SQIVND (reference sequence). CDR3 bases: TGTGCCAGTAGTATCTCTGGGGGGAACTACGAGCAGTACTTC. This codes for CASSISGGNYEQYF.

This rearrangement joins TRBV10-3 to TRBJ1-6, with D unresolved. The CDR3 loop spans 13 amino acids. Germline loops: CDR1 ENHRY, CDR2 SYGVKD. Between the trimmed V and J ends, which lost 6 bases and 6 bases, there was a span of 9 bases. The CDR3 loop reads CAIRVALNSPLHF. In nucleotides, the CDR3 is TGTGCCATCAGGGTGGCTCTTAATTCACCCCTCCACTTT.

There are a few counts of this clone. The chain joins TRBV2 to TRBJ1-1, with D perhaps TRBD1 (5 bases). This CDR3 is built from 13 residues. CDR1 and CDR2 from the germline V gene are SNHLY and FYNNEI. The V end was cut by 8 bases, the J end by 0 bases, with 10 bases between. This CDR3 reads CASATELNTEAFF. As DNA, the CDR3 is TGTGCCAGCGCGACAGAGTTGAACACTGAAGCTTTCTTT. The variable domain in full, with the rest retrieved from reference TRBV2 and TRBJ1-1, is EPEVTQTPSHQVTQMGQEVILRCVPISNHLYFYWYRQILGQKVEFLVSFYNNEISEKSEIFDDQFSVERPDGSNFTLKIRSTKLEDSAMYFCASATELNTEAFFGQGTRLTVV.

The chain recombines TRBV24-1 with TRBJ2-1, with no clear D. Germline CDR1 is KGHDR and CDR2 is SFDVKD. The CDR3 contains 15 residues. V was cut by 0 bases and J by 5 bases, with 10 bases left in between. CDR3 coding DNA: TGTGCCACCAGTGATTTGTTCGACACTCACAATGAGCAGTTCTTC. It encodes CATSDLFDTHNEQFF.

This sequence joins TRBV18 and TRBJ1-1; TRBD1 matches 9 bases. The length of the CDR3 is 16 residues. Germline lookup yields CDR1 KGHSH and CDR2 LQKENI. The V gene end was trimmed by 2 bases and the J gene end by 0 bases; junction bases not matched to a gene: 4. In nucleotides, the CDR3 is TGTGCCAGCTCACCATCGACAGGGGGACTGAACACTGAAGCTTTCTTT. Amino acid sequence: CASSPSTGGLNTEAFF.

This clone was counted between two and nine times. The gene calls are TRBV5-5 and TRBJ1-2, with D possibly TRBD1 on 5 matching bases. V lost 0 bases to trimming and J lost 2 bases, with 14 bases between them. The germline CDR1 and CDR2 sequences are SGHKS and YYEKEE (reference sequence). The CDR3 consists of 16 residues. The CDR3 DNA sequence: TGTGCCAGCAGCTTGGGGAGGGGCAGGTCAAACTATGGCTACACCTTC. Translating gives CASSLGRGRSNYGYTF.

The chain uses TRBV28 and TRBJ1-4, with TRBD1 matching over 9 bases. The germline V gene encodes CDR1 MDHEN and CDR2 SYDVKM. J lost 7 bases, V lost 6 bases, and 6 bases had no gene match. The CDR3 length is 14 residues. As DNA, the CDR3 is TGTGCCAGCAGGGATCCGGGACAGGGTGAAAAACTGTTTTTT. Protein sequence: CASRDPGQGEKLFF.

The chain combines TRBV19 with TRBJ2-1; 11 nucleotides align to TRBD2. The germline CDR1 and CDR2 sequences are LNHDA and SQIVND (reference sequence). This CDR3 spans 16 amino acids. With V trimmed by 1 base and J by 5 bases, 4 bases remained unmatched. CDR3 in DNA: TGTGCCAGTAGTATAGTGGCTAGCGGGGGGAACAATGAGCAGTTCTTC. Its protein is CASSIVASGGNNEQFF.

The chain has TRBV4-1 and TRBJ1-1; D is unresolved. With 0 bases removed from V and 4 bases from J, the gap between germline ends came to 6 bases. Per germline, CDR1 MGHRA and CDR2 YSYEKL. CDR3 length: 13 residues. This CDR3 is CASSQEEGTEAFF. The CDR3 bases are TGCGCCAGCAGCCAAGAAGAGGGCACTGAAGCTTTCTTT.

This sequence joins TRBV5-1 and TRBJ2-3; 7 bases are a match to TRBD2. V dropped 0 bases and J dropped 2; count of bases not matched to a gene: 3. The CDR3 contains 15 residues. Per the germline V gene, CDR1 is SGHRS and CDR2 is YFSETQ. This chain's CDR3 is CASSLASGPTDTQYF. In DNA, the CDR3 is TGCGCCAGCAGCTTGGCTAGCGGACCCACAGATACGCAGTATTTT.

The genes are TRBV6-2 or TRBV6-3 and TRBJ2-4; possibly TRBD1 for D (5 bases). Germline CDR1 MNHEY, CDR2 SVGEGT. V shed 6 bases and J shed 6 bases, with 9 bases lying between them. The CDR3 loop spans 12 amino acids. As DNA, the CDR3 is TGTGCCAGCAGCGCCGACAGAAACATTCAGTACTTC. It codes for CASSADRNIQYF.

The chain joins TRBV6-6 to TRBJ2-2; TRBD1 aligns across 8 bases. V shed 2 bases and J 7 bases; nucleotides not matched to a gene: 3. Germline V gene data show CDR1 as MNHNY and CDR2 as SVGAGI (reference sequence). The CDR3 spans 14 residues. The CDR3 DNA is TGTGCCAGCAGTTACCGGACAGGGTTCGGGGAGCTGTTTTTT. Translation gives CASSYRTGFGELFF.